These 8 T cell receptor beta chains were sequenced from one sample in a study of radiotherapy plus CTLA-4 blockade in lung cancer. The repertoire was sequenced with immunoSEQ multiplex PCR; TCRdb's copy has only in-frame clones and lacks some. The sample consists of some 50,000 clones, roughly 80% of them appearing once. The sequences come from peripheral blood, collected from a patient treated with radiotherapy plus ipilimumab. These receptor sequences come from a human donor with non-small cell lung cancer who had a partial response to radiotherapy plus ipilimumab.

The V call is TRBV7-9, the J call TRBJ2-5, with D possibly matching TRBD1 (7 bases). The V and J ends lost 3 bases and 4 bases respectively, with 12 bases between them. The length of the CDR3 is 14 residues. Germline V CDR1 and CDR2: SEHNR, FQNEAQ (reference sequence). This chain's CDR3 is CASSFGQGGETQYF. The CDR3 nucleotides are TGTGCCAGCAGCTTCGGCCAGGGGGGAGAGACCCAGTACTTC.

This clone was observed a handful of times. V and J are TRBV5-1 and TRBJ2-2; 9 bases match TRBD1. This CDR3 region has 16 residues. Germline values: CDR1 SGHRS, CDR2 YFSETQ. The junction had 6 bases not matched to a gene; V was cut back by 0 bases and J by 6 bases. CDR3 sequence reads: CASSLAVTGGSGELFF. CDR3 bases: TGCGCCAGCAGCTTGGCGGTGACAGGGGGATCCGGGGAGCTGTTTTTT.

The rearrangement joins TRBV5-6 to TRBJ2-1; 9 bases agree with TRBD2. The germline V gene has CDR1 SGHDT and CDR2 YYEEEE. The CDR3 extends over 15 amino acids. V shed 4 bases, J shed 8 bases, and the junction held 10 bases outside the gene matches. The CDR3: CASSPPGLAQDEQFF. In nucleotides, the CDR3 is TGTGCCAGCAGCCCGCCGGGACTAGCCCAAGATGAGCAGTTCTTC.

Comment on this clone: Other DNA sequences within the sample encode an identical CDR3. The CDR3 DNA sequence: TGTGCCAGCAGCGTGGACAACAGGGGGCGAGGGGGCTACACCTTC. This sequence encodes CASSVDNRGRGGYTF. The chain carries TRBV9 and TRBJ1-2, with 9 bases that match TRBD1. The V and J ends lost 2 bases and 8 bases, in that order; junction bases with no gene match: 10. This CDR3 comprises 15 residues. Germline loops: CDR1 SGDLS, CDR2 YYNGEE.

The chain is built from TRBV9 and TRBJ2-2; 7 nucleotides align to TRBD1. There are 16 residues in the CDR3. Germline loops: CDR1 SGDLS, CDR2 YYNGEE. The V gene end was trimmed by 5 bases and the J gene end by 0 bases; junction bases not matched to a gene: 7. The CDR3 sequence: CASSPYGTANTGELFF. CDR3 sequence (DNA): TGTGCCAGCAGTCCATATGGGACAGCGAACACCGGGGAGCTGTTTTTT.

The J gene is TRBJ1-2, the V gene TRBV6-1; maybe TRBD1 (5 bases). CDR1 MNHNS and CDR2 SASEGT come from the germline V gene. With 2 bases removed from V and 4 bases from J, the gap between germline ends came to 11 bases. CDR3 length equals 14 residues. The CDR3 loop reads CASSERGGGYGYTF. For the CDR3, the DNA is TGTGCCAGCAGTGAAAGGGGAGGCGGCTATGGCTACACCTTC.

V usage is TRBV6-5 and J usage is TRBJ2-5; 10 bases match TRBD1. Losses at the gene ends were 5 bases for V and 4 bases for J; bases not matched to a gene: 4. This CDR3 has 14 residues. The germline CDR1 and CDR2 sequences are MNHEY and SVGAGI. CDR3 DNA: TGTGCCAGCAGTCAGGGACAGGGGAGAGAGACCCAGTACTTC. It specifies CASSQGQGRETQYF.

CDR3 coding DNA: TGTGCCAGCAGCTTGGATGGCGGGGGACTCTACGAGCAGTACTTC. Translated: CASSLDGGGLYEQYF. The gene calls are TRBV5-4 and TRBJ2-7; 7 positions match TRBD2. Per germline, CDR1 SGHNT and CDR2 YYREEE (reference sequence). V lost 0 bases, J lost 3 bases, and 6 bases stayed unmatched. There are 15 residues in the CDR3.